This TCR beta chain was recovered during a study of T cell responses to AZD1222 COVID-19 vaccine. Study overall: Second-dose schedules of about 4 or about 12 weeks were combined. General observations from the study: The donor cohort was predominantly white British with a female majority, and clonal diversity may have been underestimated.

The CDR3 length is 13 residues. The germline V gene has CDR1 DFQATT and CDR2 SNEGSKA (reference sequence). V gave up 3 bases and J gave up 3 bases, with 9 bases separating them. This clone has a handful of counts. What it recognizes is unknown. Profiling relied on immunoSEQ multiplex PCR, and the TCRdb table lists in-frame clones only, not all of them. The sample consists of 150,000 to 200,000 clones, 70% to 90% of them appearing once. Specimen: peripheral blood, collected on day 0 of AZD1222 vaccination. The J gene is TRBJ1-3, the V gene TRBV20-1; D is ambiguous. This receptor was obtained from an adult in good health. Here the CDR3 DNA reads TGCAGTGCTAGTTGGGGAGGTGGAAACACCATATATTTT. Its protein is CSASWGGGNTIYF.